Presented here are 9 T cell receptor beta chains from one specimen sequenced in a study of blood T cells in healthy people across ages. A second PCR, run for about 6 to 11 cycles, used a sample-barcoded 5' primer plus a J-beta primer mix. TCRdb used MiXCR to reprocess the 5' RACE reads, holding one entry per CDR3 protein. The table includes 270,000 or so distinct CDR3 sequences, 25% to 30% detected once. The sequencing sample was made of blood. These receptors all stem from an older woman in good health.

The V and J genes are TRBV10-3 and TRBJ2-1; 8 nucleotides match TRBD2. The germline gives CDR1 ENHRY, CDR2 SYGVKD. The V gene end was trimmed by 6 bases and the J gene end by 4 bases; junction bases not matched to a gene: 2. This CDR3 spans 13 amino acids. The CDR3 bases are TGTGCCATCAGCACTAGCGGATACAATGAGCAGTTCTTC. It yields the protein CAISTSGYNEQFF.

This clonotype showed up just a few times. This rearrangement joins TRBV11-2 to TRBJ2-1; 8 nucleotides line up with TRBD2. Germline CDR1 reads SGHAT; CDR2 reads FQNNGV. The CDR3 is made up of 17 amino acids. Trimming at V came to 6 bases and at J to 4 bases, leaving 14 bases not matched to a gene. CDR3 in DNA: TGTGCCAGCAGGACCCTACGCGAGCGGGGGTATTACAATGAGCAGTTCTTC. It yields the protein CASRTLRERGYYNEQFF.

Only a few counts were recorded for this clonotype. The germline gene is not matched at one end of the junction; a read error may be the cause. The CDR3 loop is CVTSRGVTSGRPYEQYF. The CDR3 coding sequence is TGTGTCACCAGCAGAGGGGTGACTAGCGGGAGACCCTACGAGCAGTACTTC. The chain couples TRBV15 to TRBJ2-1; 12 nucleotides line up with TRBD2. TRBJ2-7 explains the end of the DNA better; the J call may be wrong. The CDR3 has 17 residues. CDR1 and CDR2 (germline): LNHNV, YYDKDF (reference sequence).

The chain links TRBV7-2 to TRBJ2-7; 7 bases agree with TRBD2. Germline V gives CDR1 SGHTA, CDR2 FQGNSA. The CDR3 runs to 14 residues. Losses at the gene ends were 5 bases for V and 2 bases for J; bases not matched to a gene: 6. The CDR3 sequence: CASSPDRGAYEQYF. The DNA of the CDR3 is TGTGCCAGCAGCCCAGACCGGGGGGCCTACGAGCAGTACTTC.

There are a few counts of this clonotype. The chain is built from TRBV6-5 and TRBJ2-7; 7 bases fit TRBD2. The V gene's germline CDR1 is MNHEY and CDR2 SVGAGI. With 2 bases clipped from V and 7 bases from J, the junction kept 17 bases outside the gene matches. The CDR3 is 17 residues long. The CDR3 region is CASSYPPGTGAGYEQYF. The CDR3, as DNA: TGTGCCAGCAGTTACCCACCGGGGACGGGAGCGGGATATGAGCAGTACTTC.

This rearrangement joins TRBV21-1 to TRBJ2-4; the table's D call of TRBD1 was not tested on the DNA. TRBV21-1 is listed as a pseudogene. The CDR3 runs to 14 residues. The chain's CDR3 is CASYSGPEGNIQYF. The CDR3 bases are TGTGCCAGCTATTCGGGACCCGAAGGGAACATTCAGTACTTC.

This rearrangement joins TRBV5-1 to TRBJ2-2; TRBD2 matches 7 bases. Germline CDR1 SGHRS, CDR2 YFSETQ. Trimming removed 8 bases from V and 5 bases from J; junction bases left unmatched: 12. There are 15 residues in the CDR3. Here the CDR3 reads CASSPATSVTGELFF. Here the CDR3 DNA reads TGCGCCAGTTCGCCAGCAACTAGCGTAACCGGGGAGCTGTTTTTT. The full variable domain, with the rest looked up from reference TRBV5-1 and TRBJ2-2, is KAGVTQTPRYLIKTRGQQVTLSCSPISGHRSVSWYQQTPGQGLQFLFEYFSETQRNKGNFPGRFSGRQFSNSRSEMNVSTLELGDSALYLCASSPATSVTGELFFGEGSRLTVL.

The V call is TRBV4-3, the J call TRBJ2-7; TRBD1 is a possible D gene (5 bases). CDR3 length: 14 amino acids. CDR1 LGHNA and CDR2 YSLEER come from the germline V gene. The V gene lost 5 bases and the J gene lost 6 bases, with 17 bases spanning the gap. The CDR3 is CASSEQTASGEQYF. The CDR3 coding sequence is TGCGCCAGCAGCGAACAGACAGCTTCCGGCGAGCAGTACTTC.

This clonotype has just a few counts. The chain is built from TRBV5-5 and TRBJ2-2; 7 nucleotides line up with TRBD1. This CDR3 comprises 14 residues. J gave up 6 bases and V 0 bases, and 2 bases lay outside the gene matches. Germline values: CDR1 SGHKS, CDR2 YYEKEE (reference sequence). The DNA of the CDR3 is TGTGCCAGCAGCTTGGACAGGGGAGCCGGGGAGCTGTTTTTT. It encodes CASSLDRGAGELFF.